Here is one T cell receptor (beta chain) with its context. These data originate in a study of blood T cell repertoires in COVID-19. About the study: Donors in the United States, Italy and Spain gave samples during acute or convalescent COVID-19.

V lost 1 base and J lost 8, with 11 bases in between. This CDR3 has 13 amino acids. The germline gives CDR1 LNHDA, CDR2 SQIVND (reference sequence). In the study's own analysis: For nucleated cells, counts were estimated from reference gene primer amplification. Produced via immunoSEQ multiplex PCR; TCRdb's table is partial and in-frame only. V and J calls and clone size follow that table, whereas D and trimming were derived from the DNA. Among roughly 50,000 clones listed, about 85% were seen once. The source is a human donor in a cohort sampled during active COVID-19. The sequencing input was peripheral blood. This chain connects TRBV19 to TRBJ1-2; D gene unclear. The CDR3 DNA reads as TGTGCCAGTAGTATAGTAATGAGTCACGGCTACACCTTC. Amino acids: CASSIVMSHGYTF.